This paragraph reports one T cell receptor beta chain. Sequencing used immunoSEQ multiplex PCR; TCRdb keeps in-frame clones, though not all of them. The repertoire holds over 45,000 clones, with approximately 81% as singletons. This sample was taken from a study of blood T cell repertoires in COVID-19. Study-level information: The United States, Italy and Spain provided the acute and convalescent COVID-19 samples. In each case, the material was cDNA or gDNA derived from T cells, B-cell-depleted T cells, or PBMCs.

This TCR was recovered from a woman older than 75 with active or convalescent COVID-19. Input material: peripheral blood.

CDR3 sequence: CASGPPGSPPLHF. The CDR3 DNA is TGTGCCAGTGGGCCCCCTGGAAGCCCACCCCTCCACTTT. The chain has TRBV19 and TRBJ1-6; D call uncertain. V was shortened by 8 bases and J by 11 bases, with 16 bases between the two germline ends. This CDR3 has 13 amino acids. Germline lookup yields CDR1 LNHDA and CDR2 SQIVND (reference sequence). Full variable domain (remainder filled in from reference TRBV19 and TRBJ1-6): DGGITQSPKYLFRKEGQNVTLSCEQNLNHDAMYWYRQDPGQGLRLIYYSQIVNDFQKGDIAEGYSVSREKKESFPLTVTSAQKNPTAFYLCASGPPGSPPLHFGNGTRLTVT.